This T cell receptor (beta chain) appears in the sequencing data of a study of cytomegalovirus exposure and HLA in healthy donors. Overall study results and limits: Sequences of the TCR beta chain were said to predict the HLA-A and HLA-B alleles of most subjects accurately. Association with HLA alleles at 0.05 false discovery rate was found for 17,000 or so TCR beta sequences in a later analysis.

The PCR ran on 60 Vbeta and 13 Jbeta primers. Clones were read by immunoSEQ multiplex PCR, and TCRdb kept only the in-frame ones, dropping some. This repertoire shows some 28,000 clones, about 60% found once; its top ten account for roughly two fifths. Germline CDR1 and CDR2: MGHRA and YSYEKL. V trimming: 3 bases; J trimming: 1 base; junction bases outside the gene matches: 9. CDR3 length: 17 amino acids. With regard to this clone: Its antigen is as yet unknown.

This clonotype was obtained from a male donor in good health and CMV-seropositive. The specimen sequenced was PBMCs. V is TRBV4-1 and J is TRBJ1-5, with 7 positions matching TRBD1. CDR3 loop: CASSQDRTGLSNQPQHF. The DNA for the CDR3 is TGCGCCAGCAGCCAGGATCGGACAGGACTCAGCAATCAGCCCCAGCATTTT.